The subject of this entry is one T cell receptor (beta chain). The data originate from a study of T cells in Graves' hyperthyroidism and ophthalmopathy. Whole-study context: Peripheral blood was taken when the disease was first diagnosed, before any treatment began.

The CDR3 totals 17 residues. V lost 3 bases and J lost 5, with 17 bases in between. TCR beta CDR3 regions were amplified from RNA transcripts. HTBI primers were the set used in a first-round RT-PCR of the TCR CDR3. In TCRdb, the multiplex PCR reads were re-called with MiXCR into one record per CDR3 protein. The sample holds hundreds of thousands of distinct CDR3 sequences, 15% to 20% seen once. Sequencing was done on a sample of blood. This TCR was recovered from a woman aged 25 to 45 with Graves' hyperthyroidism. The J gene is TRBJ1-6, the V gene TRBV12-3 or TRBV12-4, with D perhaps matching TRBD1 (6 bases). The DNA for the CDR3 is TGTGCCAGCAGTTTGGGGGGCTCCGGACTGCATAATTCACCCCTCCACTTT. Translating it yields CASSLGGSGLHNSPLHF.